This TCR beta chain originates from a study of T cells in Graves' hyperthyroidism and ophthalmopathy (dated by TCRdb to the late 2010s). Concerning the study at large: To identify distinguishing TCR V-J signatures, a discovery cohort of 95 to 100 patients was used, comprising 40 to 45 with Graves' ophthalmopathy and around 57 with stable Graves' hyperthyroidism. Prospective prediction of ophthalmopathy was tested in an independent validation cohort of under 20 hyperthyroidism patients and some 17 patients who later progressed to ophthalmopathy. According to the paper, TCR Vbeta CDR3 sequencing was carried out on about 140 peripheral blood samples, which came from approximately 43 ophthalmopathy, 80 or so hyperthyroidism and roughly 17 progressor patients. After sampling, hyperthyroidism patients received methimazole starting at 30 mg daily, and ophthalmopathy patients received high-dose intravenous methylprednisolone. The study also compared thyroid tissue and blood T-cell repertoires from 5 to 7 Graves' hyperthyroidism patients. The approximately 100 discovery patients were divided at random into training and test sets in a 7:3 ratio.

The TCR beta CDR3 regions were amplified from the RNA transcripts. A first-round RT-PCR of the TCR CDR3 used the HTBI primer set with the Qiagen OneStep RT-PCR kit. Libraries were constructed in a second round of multiplex PCR, after which size selection and purification were carried out. Sequencing of the libraries was done on an Illumina HiSeq2000 using paired-end 100 bp reads. The authors processed their data as follows. SOAPnuke was used to process the raw data, with reads discarded if the reads contained adapters or uncalled bases, had a mean Phred below 15, or lacked an exact constant-primer or identifier match. High-quality paired reads were merged using COPE v1.2.5, and each unique nucleotide sequence was defined as a clonotype. Clonotypes were aligned to IMGT TRBV, TRBD and TRBJ reference segments using MiTCR v1.1. Only V-J combinations with frequency above 0.0001, covering about 99% of repertoires, were analysed. The TCS score was defined as the ratio of F50 (clonal expansion) to E x V (chaos), calculated using BLOSUM62-based TCRdist between CDR3 peptides within each V-J. Welch's t-statistics and random forest reduced roughly 530 V-J features to around 14, which were used in a naive Bayes classifier (R e1071). The similarity between thyroid and blood repertoires was quantified using the Morisita-Horn index. TCRdb reanalyzed the raw reads on its own, using fastp at Q25 for trimming and MiXCR for clone calling, and kept in-frame beta chains. Rows are combined by CDR3 protein, so each entry shows the most common genes and DNA. Here the V and J calls rest on TCRdb's processing, not on the authors' analysis. In this sample the table shows almost 600,000 distinct CDR3 sequences, under 60% of which occur a single time. Roughly 8.2% of the sample rests with the top ten.

V sheds 3 bases and J sheds 2 bases, leaving 10 bases between their ends. The germline V gene (reference sequence) provides CDR1 SEHNR and CDR2 FQNEAQ. From cysteine to phenylalanine, the CDR3 is 14 amino acids long. CDR3 DNA is the only sequence kept; it has 42 bases, read in frame from the first base. The full study reports these points: Sample size was not statistically predetermined, and blinding of investigators to group allocation was not performed. Ophthalmopathy was separated from stable hyperthyroidism by a 13 V-J signature model, with over 85% sensitivity and approximately 81% specificity obtained in cross-validation and 80%/75% obtained in testing. In validation, the model predicted progression to ophthalmopathy with around 71% sensitivity and over 72% specificity, a median of about six months before onset. Most expanded thyroid clonotypes (frequency above 0.001) were also detected in blood, a finding suggesting that blood repertoires may reflect thyroid immune responses.

A patient counted as having stable Graves' hyperthyroidism if no progression to ophthalmopathy occurred over 18 months of follow-up. Hyperthyroidism patients were newly diagnosed, had a disease duration of under 2 months, and were aged 18 to 65 years. Patients with uncontrolled infections, other autoimmune diseases, pregnancy or lactation were excluded. Clinical symptoms, serum thyroxine and TRAb, thyroid ultrasound, and orbital computed tomography formed the basis for the diagnoses. Trizol reagent was used to extract total RNA, and RNA quality was then checked on an Agilent 2100 Bioanalyzer. This clonotype has at least ten counts. Its antigen remains undetermined. Base qualities are not at hand, and no much larger clone is one base apart.

Sequencing input: peripheral blood or thyroid tissue (not recorded which). The receptor was derived from a young woman with Graves' hyperthyroidism. This receptor chain uses TRBV7-9 and TRBJ2-5; TRBD1 could be the D gene, as 6 bases match. For the CDR3, the sequence is CASSFQGPQETQYF. The sequenced DNA is TGTGCCAGCAGCTTCCAGGGGCCACAAGAGACCCAGTACTTC.